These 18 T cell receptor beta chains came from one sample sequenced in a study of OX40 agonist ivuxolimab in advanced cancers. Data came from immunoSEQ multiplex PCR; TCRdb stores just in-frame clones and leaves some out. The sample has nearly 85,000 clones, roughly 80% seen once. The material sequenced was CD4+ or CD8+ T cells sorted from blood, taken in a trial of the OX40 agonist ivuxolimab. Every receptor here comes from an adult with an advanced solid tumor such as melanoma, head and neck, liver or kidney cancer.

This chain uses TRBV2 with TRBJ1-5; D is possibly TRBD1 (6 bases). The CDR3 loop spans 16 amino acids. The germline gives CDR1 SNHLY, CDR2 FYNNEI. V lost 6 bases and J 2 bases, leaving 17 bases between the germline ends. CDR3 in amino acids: CASSQYRAVGNQPQHF. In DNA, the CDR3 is TGTGCCAGCAGCCAGTACAGGGCGGTCGGCAATCAGCCCCAGCATTTT.

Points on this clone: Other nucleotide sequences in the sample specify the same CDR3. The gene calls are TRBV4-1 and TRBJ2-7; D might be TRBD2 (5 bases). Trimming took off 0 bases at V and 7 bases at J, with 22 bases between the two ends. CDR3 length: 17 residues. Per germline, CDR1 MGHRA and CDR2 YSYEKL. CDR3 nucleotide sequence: TGCGCCAGCAGCCAAGATCGGGGTCAACGTAAGAGTTGGGAGCAGTACTTC. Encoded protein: CASSQDRGQRKSWEQYF.

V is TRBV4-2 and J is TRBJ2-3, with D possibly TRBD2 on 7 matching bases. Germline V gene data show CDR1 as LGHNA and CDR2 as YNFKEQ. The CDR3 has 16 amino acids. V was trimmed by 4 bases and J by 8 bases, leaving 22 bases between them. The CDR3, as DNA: TGTGCCAGCAGCCGATCTGGAGGGGGGGCCGTGGGTACGCAGTATTTT. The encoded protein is CASSRSGGGAVGTQYF.

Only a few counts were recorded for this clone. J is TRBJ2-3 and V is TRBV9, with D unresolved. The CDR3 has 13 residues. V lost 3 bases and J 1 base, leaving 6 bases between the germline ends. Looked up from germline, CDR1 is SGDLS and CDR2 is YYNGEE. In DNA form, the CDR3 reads TGTGCCAGCAGCGGACGGGGCACAGATACGCAGTATTTT. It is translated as CASSGRGTDTQYF. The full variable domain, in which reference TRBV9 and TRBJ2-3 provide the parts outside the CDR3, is DSGVTQTPKHLITATGQRVTLRCSPRSGDLSVYWYQQSLDQGLQFLIQYYNGEERAKGNILERFSAQQFPDLHSELNLSSLELGDSALYFCASSGRGTDTQYFGPGTRLTVL.

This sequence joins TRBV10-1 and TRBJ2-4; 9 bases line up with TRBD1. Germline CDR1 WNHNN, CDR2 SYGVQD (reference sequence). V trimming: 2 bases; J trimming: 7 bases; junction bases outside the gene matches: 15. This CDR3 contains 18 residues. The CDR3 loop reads CASSEPNSRGTGQNIQYF. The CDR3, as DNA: TGCGCCAGCAGTGAGCCCAATTCAAGAGGGACAGGGCAGAACATTCAGTACTTC.

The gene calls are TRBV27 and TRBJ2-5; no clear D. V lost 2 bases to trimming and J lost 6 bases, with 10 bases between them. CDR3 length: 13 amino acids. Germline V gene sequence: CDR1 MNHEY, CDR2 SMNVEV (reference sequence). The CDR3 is CASSLGPQKTQYF. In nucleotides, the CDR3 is TGTGCCAGCAGTTTAGGACCTCAGAAGACCCAGTACTTC.

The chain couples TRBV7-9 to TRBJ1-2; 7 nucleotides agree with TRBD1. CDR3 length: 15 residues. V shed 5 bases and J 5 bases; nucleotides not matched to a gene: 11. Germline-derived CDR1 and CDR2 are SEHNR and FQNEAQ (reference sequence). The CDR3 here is CASSLNQNRGYGYTF. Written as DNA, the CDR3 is TGTGCCAGCAGCCTAAACCAAAACAGGGGTTATGGCTACACCTTC.

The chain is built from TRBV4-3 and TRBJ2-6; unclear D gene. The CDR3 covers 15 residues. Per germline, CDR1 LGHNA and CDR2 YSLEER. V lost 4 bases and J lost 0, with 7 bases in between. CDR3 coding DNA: TGCGCCAGCAGCCGCAGGTCCTCTGGGGCCAACGTCCTGACTTTC. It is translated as CASSRRSSGANVLTF.

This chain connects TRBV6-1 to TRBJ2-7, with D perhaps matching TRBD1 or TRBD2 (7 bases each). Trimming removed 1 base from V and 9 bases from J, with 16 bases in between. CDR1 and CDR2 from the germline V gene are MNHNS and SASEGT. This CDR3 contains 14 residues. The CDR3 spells CASSEGVQGGVQYF. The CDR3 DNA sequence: TGTGCCAGCAGTGAAGGTGTGCAGGGGGGGGTGCAGTACTTC.

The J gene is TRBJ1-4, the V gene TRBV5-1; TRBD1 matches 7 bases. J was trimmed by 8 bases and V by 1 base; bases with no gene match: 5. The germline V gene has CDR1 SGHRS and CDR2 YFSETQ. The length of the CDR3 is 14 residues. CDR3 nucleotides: TGCGCCAGCAGCTTGACAGGGGTAGAGGAAAAACTGTTTTTT. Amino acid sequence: CASSLTGVEEKLFF. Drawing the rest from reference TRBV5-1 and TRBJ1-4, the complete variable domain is KAGVTQTPRYLIKTRGQQVTLSCSPISGHRSVSWYQQTPGQGLQFLFEYFSETQRNKGNFPGRFSGRQFSNSRSEMNVSTLELGDSALYLCASSLTGVEEKLFFGSGTQLSVL.

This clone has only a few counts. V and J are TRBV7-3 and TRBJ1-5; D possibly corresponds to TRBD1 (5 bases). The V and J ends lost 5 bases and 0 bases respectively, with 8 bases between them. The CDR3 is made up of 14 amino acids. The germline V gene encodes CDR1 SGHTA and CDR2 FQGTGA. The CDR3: CASSLTGSNQPQHF. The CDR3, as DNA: TGTGCCAGCAGCCTTACAGGTAGCAATCAGCCCCAGCATTTT.

This CDR3 reads CASSVTGTSGGRYNEQFF. The CDR3 coding sequence is TGTGCCAGCAGCGTAACGGGGACTAGCGGGGGGAGATATAATGAGCAGTTCTTC. The genes are TRBV9 and TRBJ2-1, with TRBD2 matching over 15 bases. The germline CDR1 and CDR2 sequences are SGDLS and YYNGEE. The length of the CDR3 is 18 residues. Unmatched junction bases numbered 9, after V lost 1 base and J lost 7 bases.

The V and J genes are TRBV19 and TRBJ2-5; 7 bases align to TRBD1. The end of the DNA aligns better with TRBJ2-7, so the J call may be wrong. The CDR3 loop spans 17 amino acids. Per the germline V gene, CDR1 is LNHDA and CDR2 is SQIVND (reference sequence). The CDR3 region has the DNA TGTGCCAGTAGTCCAGCCGAAGAAGGGACAGACGCCTACGAGCAGTACTTC. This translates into CASSPAEEGTDAYEQYF.

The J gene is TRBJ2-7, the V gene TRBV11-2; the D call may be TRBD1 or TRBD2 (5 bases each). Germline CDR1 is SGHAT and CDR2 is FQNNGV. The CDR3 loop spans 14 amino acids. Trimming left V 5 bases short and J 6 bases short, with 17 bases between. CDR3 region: CASSSGTPGTEQYF. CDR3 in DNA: TGTGCCAGCAGCAGTGGAACCCCGGGGACCGAGCAGTACTTC.

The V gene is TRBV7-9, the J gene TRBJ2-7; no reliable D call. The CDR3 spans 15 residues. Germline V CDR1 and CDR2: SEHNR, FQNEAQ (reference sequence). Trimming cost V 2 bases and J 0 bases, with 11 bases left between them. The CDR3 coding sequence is TGTGCCAGCAGCTTATGGGGAATCGGCTCCTACGAGCAGTACTTC. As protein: CASSLWGIGSYEQYF.

CDR3 sequence (DNA): TGTGCCAGCAGCTTAGGATTGGGGCGGGGGCCCTACAATGAGCAGTTCTTC. Protein: CASSLGLGRGPYNEQFF. The chain joins TRBV7-6 to TRBJ2-1, with D possibly being TRBD2 (7 bases). Trimming removed 1 base at V and 2 bases at J, with 15 bases between. Germline V lookup: CDR1 SGHVS, CDR2 FNYEAQ. The CDR3 is 17 residues long.

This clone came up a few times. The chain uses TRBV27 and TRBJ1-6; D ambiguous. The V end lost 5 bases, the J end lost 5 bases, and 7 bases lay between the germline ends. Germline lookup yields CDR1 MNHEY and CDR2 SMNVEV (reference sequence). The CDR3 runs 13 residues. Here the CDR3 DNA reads TGTGCCAGCAGTCGGCTCGATAATTCACCCCTCCACTTT. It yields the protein CASSRLDNSPLHF.

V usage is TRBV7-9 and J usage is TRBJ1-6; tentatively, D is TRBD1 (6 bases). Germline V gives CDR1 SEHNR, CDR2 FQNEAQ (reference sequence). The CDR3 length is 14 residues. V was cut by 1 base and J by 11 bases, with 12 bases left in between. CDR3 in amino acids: CASSLGQGSPPLHF. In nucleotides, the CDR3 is TGTGCCAGCAGCTTAGGGCAGGGGTCTCCACCCCTCCACTTT.